Sequencing of this T cell receptor beta chain was carried out in a study of blood T cell repertoires in COVID-19. Repertoires were generated with immunoSEQ multiplex PCR, while TCRdb's copy carries only in-frame clones and drops some. The sample shows 110,000 or so clones, about four fifths of them seen only once. CDR3 length: 16 amino acids. After removal of 2 bases from V and 4 bases from J, the junction contained 7 bases not matched to a gene. Germline loops: CDR1 LNHDA, CDR2 SQIVND (reference sequence). This TCR derives from a woman aged 40 to 50 with acute or convalescent COVID-19. This sequence joins TRBV19 and TRBJ2-1, with 8 bases identical to TRBD2. The sequenced material came from peripheral blood. The CDR3 region has the DNA TGTGCCAGTAGTATATCCCCGGCGGGGGGATACAATGAGCAGTTCTTC. It translates to CASSISPAGGYNEQFF.